This TCR beta chain comes out of a study of blood T cell repertoires in COVID-19. The wider study: In each case, the material was cDNA or gDNA derived from T cells, B-cell-depleted T cells, or PBMCs.

Losses at the gene ends were 4 bases for V and 8 bases for J; bases not matched to a gene: 9. This CDR3 has 16 residues. Germline V gene sequence: CDR1 KGHDR, CDR2 SFDVKD. This clone appeared once. The assay was immunoSEQ multiplex PCR, and TCRdb's table has in-frame clones only and misses some. The data show around 450,000 clones, roughly 91% seen once. Cohorts were determined from participant-reported clinical history. Symptom resolution, clearance, or two negative PCRs marked donors in Cohort 3 as recovered. Source material: PBMCs or T cells enriched from blood (not recorded which). This sequence was found in a man aged 18 to 29 who had recovered from COVID-19. This rearrangement joins TRBV24-1 to TRBJ2-1; 11 bases agree with TRBD2. Here the CDR3 reads CATSDSTSGSWDEQFF. The CDR3 bases are TGTGCCACCAGTGACTCTACTAGCGGGAGTTGGGATGAGCAGTTCTTC.